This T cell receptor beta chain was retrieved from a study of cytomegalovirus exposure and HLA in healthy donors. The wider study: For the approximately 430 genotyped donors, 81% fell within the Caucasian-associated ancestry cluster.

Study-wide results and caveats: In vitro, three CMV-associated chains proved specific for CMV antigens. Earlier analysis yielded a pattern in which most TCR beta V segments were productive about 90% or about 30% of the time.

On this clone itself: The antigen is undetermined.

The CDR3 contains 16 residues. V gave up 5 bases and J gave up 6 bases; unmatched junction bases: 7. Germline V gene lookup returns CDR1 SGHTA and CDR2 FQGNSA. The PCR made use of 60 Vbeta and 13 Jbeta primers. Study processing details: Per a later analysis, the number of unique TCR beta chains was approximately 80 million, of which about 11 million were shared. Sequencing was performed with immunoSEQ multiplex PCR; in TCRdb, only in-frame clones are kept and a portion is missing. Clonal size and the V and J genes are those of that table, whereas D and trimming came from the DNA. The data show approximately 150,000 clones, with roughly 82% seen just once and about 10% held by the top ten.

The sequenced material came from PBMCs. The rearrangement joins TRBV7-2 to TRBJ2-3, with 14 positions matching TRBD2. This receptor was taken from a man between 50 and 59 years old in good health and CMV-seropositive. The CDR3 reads CASSPRLAGGRDTQYF. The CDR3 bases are TGTGCCAGCAGCCCACGACTAGCGGGGGGGCGCGATACGCAGTATTTT.